This is a list of T cell receptor beta chains from one sample in a study of OX40 agonist ivuxolimab in advanced cancers. TCRdb's table, derived via immunoSEQ multiplex PCR, lists solely in-frame clones and lacks some. The data contain around 80,000 clones, roughly four fifths of them singletons. The source material was CD4+ or CD8+ T cells sorted from blood, sampled in a trial of the OX40 agonist ivuxolimab. These receptors all stem from an adult with an advanced solid tumor such as melanoma, head and neck, liver or kidney cancer. The CDR3 runs from the conserved cysteine through the conserved F or W. D genes are given only for firm matches. Rows give clone size only sometimes, using once, few, many, or a class for an expanded clone.

V	J	D	size	DNA	CDR3
TRBV28	TRBJ1-5	TRBD1	NA	TGTGCCAGCAGCCCCCCGACAGGGGACAATCAGCCCCAGCATTTT	CASSPPTGDNQPQHF
TRBV7-2	TRBJ2-7	NA	once	TGTGCCAGCAGCTTACGCGGCCCTCGGGCCCAAGAGCAGTACTTC	CASSLRGPRAQEQYF
TRBV10-3	TRBJ2-7	NA	NA	TGTGCCACCTCCGGGACTTCGCCCTACGAGCAGTACTTC	CATSGTSPYEQYF
TRBV18	TRBJ2-5	NA	NA	TGTGCCAGCTCACCAGGGGAGACCCAGTACTTC	CASSPGETQYF
TRBV7-8	TRBJ2-1	TRBD1	NA	TGTGCCAGCAGCTTCAGACAGGGGTTTGGCAATGAGCAGTTCTTC	CASSFRQGFGNEQFF
TRBV28	TRBJ2-1	NA	NA	TGTGCCAGCAGTTTATCAGGGACTCTGCGTCATGAGCAGTTCTTC	CASSLSGTLRHEQFF
TRBV7-2	TRBJ2-5	NA	NA	TGTGCCAGCAGCCTCGAGGGGGGCCTAAAGACCCAGTACTTC	CASSLEGGLKTQYF
TRBV14	TRBJ1-1	NA	many	TGTGCCAGCAGCCAGCGACCACTCCGGGGCACTGAAGCTTTCTTT	CASSQRPLRGTEAFF
TRBV29-1	TRBJ1-1	TRBD1	NA	TGCAGCGTTGGAGAGGGGGCCCTGAACACTGAAGCTTTCTTT	CSVGEGALNTEAFF
TRBV18	TRBJ2-5	NA	NA	TGTGCCAGCTCACCACGGGCGGGATGGGAGGAGACCCAGTACTTC	CASSPRAGWEETQYF